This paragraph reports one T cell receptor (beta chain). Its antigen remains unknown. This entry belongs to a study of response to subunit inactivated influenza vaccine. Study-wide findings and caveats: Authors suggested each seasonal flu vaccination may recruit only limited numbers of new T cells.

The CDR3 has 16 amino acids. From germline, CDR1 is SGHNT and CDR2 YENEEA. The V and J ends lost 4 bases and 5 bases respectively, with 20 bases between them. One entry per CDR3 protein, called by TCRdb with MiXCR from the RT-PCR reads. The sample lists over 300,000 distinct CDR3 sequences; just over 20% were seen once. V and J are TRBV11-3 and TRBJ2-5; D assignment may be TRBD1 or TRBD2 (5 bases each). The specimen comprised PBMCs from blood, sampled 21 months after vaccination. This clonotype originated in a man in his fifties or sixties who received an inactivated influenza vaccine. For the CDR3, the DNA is TGTGCCAGCAGCTCAGGAACTTTTGGGGGTGGGGAGACCCAGTACTTC. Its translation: CASSSGTFGGGETQYF.